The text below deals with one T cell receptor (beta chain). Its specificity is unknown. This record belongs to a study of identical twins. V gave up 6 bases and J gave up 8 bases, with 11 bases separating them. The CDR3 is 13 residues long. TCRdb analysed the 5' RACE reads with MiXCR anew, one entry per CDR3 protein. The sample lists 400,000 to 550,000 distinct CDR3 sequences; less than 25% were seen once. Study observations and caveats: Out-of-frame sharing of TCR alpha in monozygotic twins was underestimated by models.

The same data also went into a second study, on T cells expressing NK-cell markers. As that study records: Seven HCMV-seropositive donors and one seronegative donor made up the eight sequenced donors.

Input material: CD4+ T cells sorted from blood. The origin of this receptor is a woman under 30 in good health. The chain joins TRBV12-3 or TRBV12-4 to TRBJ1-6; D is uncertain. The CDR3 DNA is TGTGCCAGCAGGGCAGCGCGCGATTCACCCCTCCACTTT. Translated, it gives CASRAARDSPLHF.